The 25 T cell receptor beta chains below all came from one sample that was sequenced in a study of cytomegalovirus exposure and HLA in healthy donors. PCR involved 60 Vbeta and 13 Jbeta primers. The table came from immunoSEQ multiplex PCR; TCRdb's copy has only in-frame clones and leaves some out. The sample carries 150,000 to 200,000 clones, about four fifths recorded once. Input material: PBMCs. These receptors originate from a woman aged 50 to 60 in good health and CMV-seronegative.

The rearrangement joins TRBV11-2 to TRBJ1-2; 7 bases align to TRBD1. The CDR3 length is 14 residues. In germline, CDR1 is SGHAT, CDR2 FQNNGV. With V trimmed by 4 bases and J by 8 bases, 10 bases remained unmatched. CDR3 DNA sequence: TGTGCCAGCAGCTCAGGGACAGTCCCAGGGGGCTACACCTTC. It codes for CASSSGTVPGGYTF.

This clone was detected only a few times. The CDR3 nucleotides read TGTGCCAGCAGCTTTCGCAGGGGGAACTACGAGCAGTACTTC. Translation gives CASSFRRGNYEQYF. The J gene is TRBJ2-7, the V gene TRBV5-4, with TRBD1 matching over 7 bases. The CDR3 is made up of 14 amino acids. Germline CDR1 and CDR2: SGHNT and YYREEE (reference sequence). Trimming took 2 bases from V and 3 from J; bases not matched to a gene: 5.

V usage is TRBV6-6 and J usage is TRBJ1-1; D remains unclear. Per germline, CDR1 MNHNY and CDR2 SVGAGI (reference sequence). Trimming cost V 7 bases and J 11 bases, with 23 bases left between them. The CDR3 is 14 residues long. CDR3 sequence (DNA): TGTGCCAGCACCGACCCAAGGAGGGTACGTCTCGCTTTCTTT. As protein: CASTDPRRVRLAFF.

J is TRBJ2-1 and V is TRBV5-1; 8 bases are shared with TRBD2. Germline-derived CDR1 and CDR2 are SGHRS and YFSETQ. The junction had 4 bases not matched to a gene; V was cut back by 3 bases and J by 2 bases. This CDR3 contains 15 residues. CDR3 region: CASSSELAAYNEQFF. In DNA, the CDR3 is TGCGCCAGCAGCTCCGAACTAGCGGCCTACAATGAGCAGTTCTTC.

This rearrangement joins TRBV11-2 to TRBJ2-3; no firm D call. The CDR3 extends over 13 amino acids. The V gene lost 4 bases and the J gene lost 1 base, with 6 bases spanning the gap. CDR1 is SGHAT and CDR2 is FQNNGV in the germline V gene. CDR3 in amino acids: CASSSLRTDTQYF. The CDR3 DNA sequence: TGTGCCAGCAGCTCCCTCCGCACAGATACGCAGTATTTT.

This chain joins TRBV29-1 and TRBJ2-7; D might be TRBD2 (6 bases). This CDR3 has 15 residues. Between the trimmed V and J ends, which lost 4 bases and 5 bases, there was a span of 21 bases. Germline V gene lookup returns CDR1 SQVTM and CDR2 ANQGSEA. In DNA, the CDR3 is TGCAGCGTTGCCCCAACGGGACTGCCCTGGGACGAGCAGTACTTC. It specifies CSVAPTGLPWDEQYF.

The rearrangement uses TRBV4-1 and TRBJ2-3, with D perhaps matching TRBD1 (6 bases). CDR3 size: 16 residues. Germline CDR1 MGHRA, CDR2 YSYEKL. V was shortened by 4 bases and J by 2 bases, with 16 bases between the two germline ends. CDR3 sequence: CASSLRQEGATDTQYF. The CDR3 DNA sequence: TGCGCCAGCAGCCTGCGACAGGAAGGGGCCACAGATACGCAGTATTTT.

This clone was observed a few times. The chain links TRBV2 to TRBJ2-1; D not resolved. Looked up from germline, CDR1 is SNHLY and CDR2 is FYNNEI. Trimming took 1 base from V and 0 from J, leaving 4 bases between them. This CDR3 is built from 14 residues. The CDR3 region is CASSEGYSYNEQFF. The CDR3 region has the DNA TGTGCCAGCAGTGAAGGTTACTCCTACAATGAGCAGTTCTTC.

The rearrangement joins TRBV6-4 to TRBJ1-5; D gene unclear. Germline values: CDR1 MRHNA, CDR2 SNTAGT. Trimming cost V 9 bases and J 3 bases, with 15 bases left between them. The CDR3 spans 14 residues. The CDR3 sequence: CARATGEANQPQHF. The CDR3 nucleotides are TGTGCCAGGGCCACGGGAGAGGCCAATCAGCCCCAGCATTTT.

This rearrangement joins TRBV15 to TRBJ1-6, with D possibly being TRBD1 (6 bases). The CDR3 runs 14 residues. The V end lost 0 bases, the J end lost 7 bases, and 7 bases lay between the germline ends. The V gene's germline CDR1 is LNHNV and CDR2 YYDKDF (reference sequence). This CDR3 reads CATSRDGGNSPLHF. In DNA form, the CDR3 reads TGTGCCACCAGCAGAGATGGGGGCAATTCACCCCTCCACTTT.

CDR3 DNA sequence: TGTGCCAGCAGCGCGGGGGTGGGTCGCTCTGGAAACACCATATATTTT. This encodes CASSAGVGRSGNTIYF. The chain combines TRBV9 with TRBJ1-3, with D possibly matching TRBD1 (5 bases). The CDR3 covers 16 residues. Trimming shortened V by 3 bases and J by 0 bases, and 13 bases separated the two germline ends. Germline V gives CDR1 SGDLS, CDR2 YYNGEE.

A single count supports this clone. This sequence joins TRBV29-1 and TRBJ2-1; 16 bases line up with TRBD2. With 4 bases clipped from V and 8 bases from J, the junction kept 5 bases outside the gene matches. The length of the CDR3 is 15 residues. The V gene's germline CDR1 is SQVTM and CDR2 ANQGSEA. The CDR3: CSVAFGTSGRDEQFF. In DNA, the CDR3 is TGCAGCGTTGCTTTCGGGACTAGCGGGAGGGATGAGCAGTTCTTC.

The rearrangement joins TRBV5-1 to TRBJ2-2; possibly TRBD2 for D (6 bases). The CDR3 sequence is 16 residues long. Looked up from germline, CDR1 is SGHRS and CDR2 is YFSETQ. Trimming stripped 4 bases from V and 3 bases from J, with 16 bases between. CDR3 protein: CASSRLGTGDTGELFF. In nucleotides, the CDR3 is TGCGCCAGCAGCCGCCTAGGTACGGGAGACACCGGGGAGCTGTTTTTT.

The V and J genes are TRBV28 and TRBJ1-2, with 8 positions matching TRBD1. The CDR3 has 15 amino acids. The V gene end was trimmed by 3 bases and the J gene end by 5 bases; junction bases not matched to a gene: 8. Looked up from germline, CDR1 is MDHEN and CDR2 is SYDVKM. CDR3 sequence reads: CASSFLRDRSYGYTF. The CDR3 coding sequence is TGTGCCAGCAGTTTTCTCCGGGACAGGAGTTATGGCTACACCTTC.

This clone has only a few counts. The chain carries TRBV5-5 and TRBJ1-1; 9 bases map to TRBD1. This CDR3 region has 14 residues. V trimming: 5 bases; J trimming: 3 bases; junction bases outside the gene matches: 5. The V gene's germline CDR1 is SGHKS and CDR2 YYEKEE (reference sequence). The CDR3 bases are TGTGCCAGCAGTGAATACAGGGGGCACACTGAAGCTTTCTTT. This translates into CASSEYRGHTEAFF.

The V call is TRBV6-5, the J call TRBJ1-5, with 7 nucleotides matching TRBD1. In germline, CDR1 is MNHEY, CDR2 SVGAGI. CDR3 length: 15 amino acids. V lost 2 bases to trimming and J lost 6 bases; unmatched junction nucleotides: 7. This chain's CDR3 is CASSYAGGRGQPQHF. The DNA for the CDR3 is TGTGCCAGCAGTTACGCAGGGGGGAGAGGTCAGCCCCAGCATTTT.

The J gene is TRBJ2-1, the V gene TRBV5-5; no definite D call. V lost 4 bases and J 10 bases, leaving 12 bases between the germline ends. The CDR3 spans 12 residues. From germline, CDR1 is SGHKS and CDR2 YYEKEE (reference sequence). CDR3 protein: CASSHANREQFF. The CDR3 DNA reads as TGTGCCAGCAGCCACGCCAACCGGGAGCAGTTCTTC.

The rearrangement uses TRBV6-1 and TRBJ2-7, with a possible D match to TRBD1 (6 bases). CDR3 length: 14 amino acids. Germline V lookup: CDR1 MNHNS, CDR2 SASEGT. V was trimmed by 6 bases and J by 1 base, leaving 13 bases between them. The CDR3 bases are TGTGCCAGCAGAACTACAGGGCTTTCCTACGAGCAGTACTTC. This translates into CASRTTGLSYEQYF.

This chain links TRBV27 with TRBJ1-5, with D hard to call. Trimming left V 5 bases short and J 2 bases short, with 10 bases between. Germline CDR1 MNHEY, CDR2 SMNVEV (reference sequence). The CDR3 loop spans 14 amino acids. CDR3 amino acids: CASSATGGNQPQHF. CDR3 DNA: TGTGCCAGCAGTGCGACGGGTGGCAATCAGCCCCAGCATTTT.

The rearrangement joins TRBV2 to TRBJ2-5; TRBD2 aligns across 7 bases. This CDR3 spans 15 amino acids. Trimming took 6 bases from V and 1 from J; bases not matched to a gene: 8. The V gene's germline CDR1 is SNHLY and CDR2 FYNNEI. CDR3 nucleotide sequence: TGTGCCAGCAGCCCCATTCGGGGGGTCCAAGAGACCCAGTACTTC. Encoded protein: CASSPIRGVQETQYF.

CDR3 amino acids: CASSLSQRGNNEQFF. DNA of the CDR3: TGTGCCAGCAGCTTGTCCCAGCGGGGGAACAATGAGCAGTTCTTC. This chain joins TRBV5-6 and TRBJ2-1; 8 bases map to TRBD2. CDR1 and CDR2 from the germline V gene are SGHDT and YYEEEE. V was clipped by 1 base and J by 5 bases; unmatched bases: 5. The length of the CDR3 is 15 residues. Filled out from reference TRBV5-6 and TRBJ2-1, the complete variable domain reads DAGVTQSPTHLIKTRGQQVTLRCSPKSGHDTVSWYQQALGQGPQFIFQYYEEEERQRGNFPDRFSGHQFPNYSSELNVNALLLGDSALYLCASSLSQRGNNEQFFGPGTRLTVL.

The chain couples TRBV5-1 to TRBJ1-3; D might be TRBD1 (5 bases). CDR1 is SGHRS and CDR2 is YFSETQ in the germline V gene. The CDR3 is 17 residues long. V lost 0 bases to trimming and J lost 2 bases, with 15 bases between them. CDR3 DNA sequence: TGCGCCAGCAGCTTGGAGGTGATGGGGGGACCTGGAAACACCATATATTTT. Translating gives CASSLEVMGGPGNTIYF.

The gene calls are TRBV18 and TRBJ2-7; 7 bases are a match to TRBD2. The CDR3 extends over 14 amino acids. Germline V gene sequence: CDR1 KGHSH, CDR2 LQKENI. V dropped 6 bases and J dropped 0; count of bases not matched to a gene: 5. CDR3 loop: CASSSGGSSYEQYF. In nucleotides, the CDR3 is TGTGCCAGCTCTTCGGGAGGTTCCTCCTACGAGCAGTACTTC.

In its sample, this clone was seen once. The chain recombines TRBV7-2 with TRBJ1-5; possible D gene TRBD1, 5 bases. Trimming left V 5 bases short and J 6 bases short, with 17 bases between. Germline assignment: CDR1 SGHTA and CDR2 FQGNSA. The CDR3 has 15 amino acids. The CDR3 DNA reads as TGTGCCAGCAGCCCCGGGGTGGGGGGAAGTCAGCCCCAGCATTTT. It translates to CASSPGVGGSQPQHF.

The chain joins TRBV5-1 to TRBJ2-7, with 16 bases that match TRBD2. CDR1 and CDR2 (germline): SGHRS, YFSETQ. Trimming removed 0 bases from V and 3 bases from J; junction bases left unmatched: 9. The CDR3 spans 19 residues. The CDR3 DNA reads as TGCGCCAGCAGCTTGGAAAGCGGGACTAGCGGGAGGGCCAGCTACGAGCAGTACTTC. Encoded protein: CASSLESGTSGRASYEQYF. The full variable domain, in which reference TRBV5-1 and TRBJ2-7 provide the parts outside the CDR3, is KAGVTQTPRYLIKTRGQQVTLSCSPISGHRSVSWYQQTPGQGLQFLFEYFSETQRNKGNFPGRFSGRQFSNSRSEMNVSTLELGDSALYLCASSLESGTSGRASYEQYFGPGTRLTVT.